A selection of T cell receptor beta chains follows, all from one sample in a study of shared clonotypes between healthy human individuals. The protocol was immunoSEQ multiplex PCR, while the TCRdb copy is restricted to in-frame clones and leaves out a portion. The table has fewer than 1.8 million clones, approximately 98.5% seen once; the top ten hold 0.36%. The sample taken for sequencing was naive CD4+ T cells sorted from blood. These receptors originate from a man aged 25-45 years in good health. Both conserved end residues are part of each CDR3. Each record gives: CDR3 length, J gene, V gene, CDR3 protein.

18 TRBJ2-3 TRBV11-2 CASSLNKGLAVVSDTQYF
14 TRBJ1-2 TRBV28 CASSSGDRVHGYTF
14 TRBJ1-1 TRBV4-3 CASSQESGFTEAFF
18 TRBJ2-7 TRBV27 CASSLVSAGEDWASEQYF
15 TRBJ1-4 TRBV5-4 CASSKRTGGDEKLFF
12 TRBJ2-3 TRBV29-1 CSVDGGTDTQYF
16 TRBJ1-2 TRBV9 CASSERPGGGSSGYTF
15 TRBJ1-1 TRBV7-9 CASRLYPRGFAEAFF
14 TRBJ2-5 TRBV15 CATSRVSRVETQYF
16 TRBJ2-2 TRBV4-1 CASSHQTGGITGELFF